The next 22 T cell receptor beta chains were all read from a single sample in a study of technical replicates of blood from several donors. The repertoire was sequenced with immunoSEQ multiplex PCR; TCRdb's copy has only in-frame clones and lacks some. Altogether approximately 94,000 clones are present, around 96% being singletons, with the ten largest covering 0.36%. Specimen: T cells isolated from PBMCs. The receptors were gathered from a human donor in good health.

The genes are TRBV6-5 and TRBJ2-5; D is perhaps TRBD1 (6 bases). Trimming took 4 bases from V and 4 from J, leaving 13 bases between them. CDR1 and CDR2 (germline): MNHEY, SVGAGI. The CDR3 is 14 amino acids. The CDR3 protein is CASSSALRGETQYF. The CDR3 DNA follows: TGTGCCAGCAGTTCGGCCCTCAGGGGAGAGACCCAGTACTTC.

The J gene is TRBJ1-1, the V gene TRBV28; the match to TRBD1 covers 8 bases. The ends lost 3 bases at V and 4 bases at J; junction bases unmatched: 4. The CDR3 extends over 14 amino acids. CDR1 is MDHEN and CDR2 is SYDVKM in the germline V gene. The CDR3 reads CASSFGTGFTEAFF. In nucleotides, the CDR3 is TGTGCCAGCAGTTTTGGGACAGGCTTCACTGAAGCTTTCTTT.

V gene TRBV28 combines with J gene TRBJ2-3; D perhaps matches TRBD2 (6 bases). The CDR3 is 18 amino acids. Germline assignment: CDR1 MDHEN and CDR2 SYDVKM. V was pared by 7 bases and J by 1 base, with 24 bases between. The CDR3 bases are TGTGCCAGCAACATGTTGGTCGCGCGGGGTGGAGGCACAGATACGCAGTATTTT. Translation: CASNMLVARGGGTDTQYF.

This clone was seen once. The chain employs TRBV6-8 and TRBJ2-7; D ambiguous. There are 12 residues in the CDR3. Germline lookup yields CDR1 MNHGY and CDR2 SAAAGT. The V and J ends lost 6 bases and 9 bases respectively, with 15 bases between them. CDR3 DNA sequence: TGTGCCAGCAGGCAGACATACTCGAGGCAGTACTTC. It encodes CASRQTYSRQYF.

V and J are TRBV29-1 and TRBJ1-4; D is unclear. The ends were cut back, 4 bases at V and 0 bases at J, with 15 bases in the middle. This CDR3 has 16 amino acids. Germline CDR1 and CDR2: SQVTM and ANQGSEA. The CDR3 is CSVVGRGSSTNEKLFF. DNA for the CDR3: TGCAGCGTTGTTGGGAGAGGTTCCTCAACTAATGAAAAACTGTTTTTT.

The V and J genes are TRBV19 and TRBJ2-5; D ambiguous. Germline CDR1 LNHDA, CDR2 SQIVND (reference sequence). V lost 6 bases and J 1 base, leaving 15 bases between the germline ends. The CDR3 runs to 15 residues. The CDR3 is CASRPQAYIQETQYF. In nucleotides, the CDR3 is TGTGCCAGTAGGCCACAAGCGTACATCCAAGAGACCCAGTACTTC.

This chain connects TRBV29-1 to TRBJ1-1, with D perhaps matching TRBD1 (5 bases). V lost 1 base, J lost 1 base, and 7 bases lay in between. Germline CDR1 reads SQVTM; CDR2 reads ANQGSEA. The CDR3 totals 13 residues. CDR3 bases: TGCAGCGTTGAAGTCGGGGGGAACACTGAAGCTTTCTTT. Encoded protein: CSVEVGGNTEAFF.

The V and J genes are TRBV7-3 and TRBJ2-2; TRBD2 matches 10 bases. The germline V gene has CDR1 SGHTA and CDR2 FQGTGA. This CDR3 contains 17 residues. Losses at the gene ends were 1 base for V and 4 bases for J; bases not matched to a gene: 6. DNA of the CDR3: TGTGCCAGCAGCTTAAAGACAGCGGGAGGGAGCACCGGGGAGCTGTTTTTT. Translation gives CASSLKTAGGSTGELFF.

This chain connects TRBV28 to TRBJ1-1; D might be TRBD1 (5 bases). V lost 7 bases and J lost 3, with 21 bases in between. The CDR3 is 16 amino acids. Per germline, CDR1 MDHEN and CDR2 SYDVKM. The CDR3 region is CASKKKWGEDDTEAFF. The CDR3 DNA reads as TGTGCCAGCAAAAAAAAATGGGGGGAGGATGACACTGAAGCTTTCTTT.

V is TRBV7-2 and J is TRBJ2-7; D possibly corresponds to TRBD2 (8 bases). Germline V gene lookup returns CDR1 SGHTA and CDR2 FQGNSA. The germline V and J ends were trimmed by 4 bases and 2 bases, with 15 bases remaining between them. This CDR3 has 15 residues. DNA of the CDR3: TGTGCCAGCAGCTCCGGGAGGGGGCCGGCCTACGAGCAGTACTTC. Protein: CASSSGRGPAYEQYF.

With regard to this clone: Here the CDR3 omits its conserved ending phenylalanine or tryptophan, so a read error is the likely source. The CDR3: CSVENTGWNTEAFL. DNA of the CDR3: TGCAGCGTTGAAAATACAGGGTGGAACACTGAAGCTTTCCTT. The chain combines TRBV29-1 with TRBJ1-1; D is possibly TRBD1 (6 bases). Deletions cut 2 bases from V and 1 base from J, with 11 bases between. The CDR3 totals 14 residues. Germline-derived CDR1 and CDR2 are SQVTM and ANQGSEA.

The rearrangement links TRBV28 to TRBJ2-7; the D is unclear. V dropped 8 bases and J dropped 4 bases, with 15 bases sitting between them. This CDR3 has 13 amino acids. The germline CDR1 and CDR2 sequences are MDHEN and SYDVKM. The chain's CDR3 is CASYPGPGYEQYF. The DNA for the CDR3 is TGTGCCAGCTACCCTGGTCCAGGATACGAGCAGTACTTC.

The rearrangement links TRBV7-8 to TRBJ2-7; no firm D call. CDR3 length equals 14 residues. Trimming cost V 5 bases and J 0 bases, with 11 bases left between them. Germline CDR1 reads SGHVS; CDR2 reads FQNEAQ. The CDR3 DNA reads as TGTGCCAGCAGCCTCCTTCTACTCTCCTACGAGCAGTACTTC. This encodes CASSLLLLSYEQYF.

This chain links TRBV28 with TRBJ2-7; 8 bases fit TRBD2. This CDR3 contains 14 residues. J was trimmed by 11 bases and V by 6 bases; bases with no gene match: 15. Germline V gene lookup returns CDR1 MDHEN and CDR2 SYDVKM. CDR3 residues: CASSRETSDYRKYF. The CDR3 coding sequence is TGTGCCAGCAGCCGCGAGACTAGCGACTATAGGAAGTACTTC.

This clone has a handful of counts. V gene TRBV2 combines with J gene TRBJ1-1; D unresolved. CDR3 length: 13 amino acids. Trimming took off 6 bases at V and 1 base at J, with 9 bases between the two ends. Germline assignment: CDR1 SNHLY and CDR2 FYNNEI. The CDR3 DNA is TGTGCCAGCAGGGCGAACAGGAACACTGAAGCTTTCTTT. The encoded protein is CASRANRNTEAFF.

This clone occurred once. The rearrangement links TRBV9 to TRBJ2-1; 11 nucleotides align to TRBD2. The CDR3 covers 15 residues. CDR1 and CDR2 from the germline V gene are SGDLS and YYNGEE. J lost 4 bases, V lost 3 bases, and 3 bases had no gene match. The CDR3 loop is CASSAGLAEYNEQFF. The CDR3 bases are TGTGCCAGCAGCGCGGGACTAGCGGAGTACAATGAGCAGTTCTTC.

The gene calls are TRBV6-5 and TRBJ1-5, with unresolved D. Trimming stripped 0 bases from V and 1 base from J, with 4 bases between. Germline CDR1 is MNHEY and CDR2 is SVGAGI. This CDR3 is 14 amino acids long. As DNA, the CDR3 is TGTGCCAGCAGTTACTCTAGCAGCAATCAGCCCCAGCATTTT. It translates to CASSYSSSNQPQHF.

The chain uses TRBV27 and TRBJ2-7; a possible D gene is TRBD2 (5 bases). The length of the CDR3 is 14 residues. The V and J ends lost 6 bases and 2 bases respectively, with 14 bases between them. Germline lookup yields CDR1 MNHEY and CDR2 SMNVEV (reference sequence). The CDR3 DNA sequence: TGTGCCAGCAGATATACTCTAGCCGCCTACGAGCAGTACTTC. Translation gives CASRYTLAAYEQYF.

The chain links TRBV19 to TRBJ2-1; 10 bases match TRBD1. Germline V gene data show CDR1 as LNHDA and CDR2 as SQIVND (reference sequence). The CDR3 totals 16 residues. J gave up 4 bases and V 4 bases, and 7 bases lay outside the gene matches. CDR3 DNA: TGTGCCAGTAGTAGACAGGGGGCAGGGGCTTACAATGAGCAGTTCTTC. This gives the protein CASSRQGAGAYNEQFF.

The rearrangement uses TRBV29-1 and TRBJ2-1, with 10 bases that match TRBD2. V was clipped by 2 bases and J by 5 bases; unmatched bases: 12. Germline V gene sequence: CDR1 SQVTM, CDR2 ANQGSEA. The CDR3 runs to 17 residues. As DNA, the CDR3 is TGCAGCGTTGAACTAGCGGGAGTTTTCTACAACAACAATGAGCAGTTCTTC. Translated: CSVELAGVFYNNNEQFF.

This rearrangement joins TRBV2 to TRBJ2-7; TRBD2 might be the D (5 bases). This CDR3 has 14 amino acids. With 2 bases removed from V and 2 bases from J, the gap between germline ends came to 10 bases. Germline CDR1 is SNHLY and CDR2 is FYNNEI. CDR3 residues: CASSETSGAYEQYF. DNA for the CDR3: TGTGCCAGCAGTGAAACCAGCGGAGCCTACGAGCAGTACTTC.

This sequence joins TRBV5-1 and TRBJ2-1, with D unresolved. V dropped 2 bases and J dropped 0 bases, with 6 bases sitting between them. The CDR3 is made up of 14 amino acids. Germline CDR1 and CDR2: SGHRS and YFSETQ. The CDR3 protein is CASSFYYSYNEQFF. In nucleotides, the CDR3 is TGCGCCAGCAGCTTCTATTACTCCTACAATGAGCAGTTCTTC.